What follows are 27 T cell receptor beta chains derived from one specimen sequenced in a study of CD8 T cells in Susac syndrome. When the RNA was reverse transcribed, random hexamers were used with an input of roughly 0.45 to 1 ug. From the immunoSEQ multiplex PCR reads, TCRdb called clonotypes with MiXCR, one entry per CDR3 protein. Of 130,000 to 150,000 distinct CDR3 sequences in the sample, 90% to 96% were seen once. The sample consisted of CD4+ T cells from PBMCs. Receptors originate from a human donor with Susac syndrome.

V is TRBV19 and J is TRBJ1-2, with D possibly matching TRBD1 (6 bases). The V gene's germline CDR1 is LNHDA and CDR2 SQIVND (reference sequence). The CDR3 covers 15 residues. Trimming shortened V by 6 bases and J by 8 bases, and 22 bases separated the two germline ends. The CDR3: CASRTGLIFYGGYTF. The CDR3 DNA follows: TGTGCCAGTAGGACAGGCTTGATTTTCTATGGAGGCTACACCTTC. Drawing the rest from reference TRBV19 and TRBJ1-2, the complete variable domain is DGGITQSPKYLFRKEGQNVTLSCEQNLNHDAMYWYRQDPGQGLRLIYYSQIVNDFQKGDIAEGYSVSREKKESFPLTVTSAQKNPTAFYLCASRTGLIFYGGYTFGSGTRLTVV.

The chain uses TRBV9 and TRBJ2-4; the match to TRBD2 covers 8 bases. This CDR3 is 16 amino acids long. The V gene end was trimmed by 4 bases and the J gene end by 0 bases; junction bases not matched to a gene: 6. Per germline, CDR1 SGDLS and CDR2 YYNGEE. CDR3 nucleotides: TGTGCCAGCAGCCGGGGGGGTTACCAAGCCAAAAACATTCAGTACTTC. Encoded protein: CASSRGGYQAKNIQYF.

The CDR3 DNA follows: TGTGCCAGCAGCACCAGGTTCGGGCGGAATACTAGCACAGATACGCAGTATTTT. Translation: CASSTRFGRNTSTDTQYF. The rearrangement uses TRBV28 and TRBJ2-3; D is uncertain. Trimming cost V 6 bases and J 0 bases, with 22 bases left between them. There are 18 residues in the CDR3. CDR1 is MDHEN, CDR2 SYDVKM, per germline.

The chain combines TRBV18 with TRBJ2-7, with D unresolved. The length of the CDR3 is 12 residues. The ends were cut back, 2 bases at V and 3 bases at J, with 5 bases in the middle. Germline-derived CDR1 and CDR2 are KGHSH and LQKENI. CDR3 coding DNA: TGTGCCAGCTCACCAGGGTTCTACGAGCAGTACTTC. It is translated as CASSPGFYEQYF.

The CDR3 coding sequence is TGCAGTGCTAGAGTCGGCCACAATGAGCAGTTCTTC. It codes for CSARVGHNEQFF. The chain recombines TRBV20-1 with TRBJ2-1; D is uncertain. The CDR3 is 12 residues long. Trimming cost V 1 base and J 5 bases, with 6 bases left between them. Germline V gene data show CDR1 as DFQATT and CDR2 as SNEGSKA (reference sequence).

The J gene is TRBJ1-2, the V gene TRBV20-1; 9 nucleotides match TRBD1. Germline CDR1 and CDR2: DFQATT and SNEGSKA (reference sequence). CDR3 length: 15 amino acids. Trimming at V came to 1 base and at J to 4 bases, leaving 7 bases not matched to a gene. The CDR3 nucleotides read TGCAGTGCTAGAGTGCAGGGGACAGGGTCCTATGGCTACACCTTC. As protein: CSARVQGTGSYGYTF.

This clonotype occurred a few times. The V call is TRBV7-8, the J call TRBJ1-2; 8 bases match TRBD1. The CDR3 covers 12 residues. Looked up from germline, CDR1 is SGHVS and CDR2 is FQNEAQ. Unmatched junction bases numbered 9, after V lost 5 bases and J lost 13 bases. The CDR3 loop is CASSPYRGAGTF. The CDR3 DNA is TGTGCCAGCAGCCCTTACAGGGGGGCGGGCACCTTC.

The rearrangement links TRBV12-3 or TRBV12-4 to TRBJ2-1; possibly TRBD1 for D (6 bases). Trimming shortened V by 5 bases and J by 0 bases, and 11 bases separated the two germline ends. The CDR3 extends over 15 amino acids. The CDR3 DNA sequence: TGTGCCAGCAGTATTGACAGGAGCTCCTACAATGAGCAGTTCTTC. Its translation is CASSIDRSSYNEQFF.

This sequence joins TRBV12-3 or TRBV12-4 and TRBJ1-2; D ambiguous. The germline V and J ends were trimmed by 4 bases and 7 bases, with 10 bases remaining between them. The CDR3 spans 12 residues. DNA for the CDR3: TGTGCCAGCAGTTCCGGATTCGGTGGCTACACCTTC. It specifies CASSSGFGGYTF.

This chain links TRBV9 with TRBJ2-1, with D maybe TRBD2 (7 bases). The CDR3 contains 15 residues. V lost 2 bases, J lost 6 bases, and 15 bases lay in between. CDR1 is SGDLS, CDR2 YYNGEE, per germline. The CDR3 here is CASSVLGGAFNEQFF. The CDR3 coding sequence is TGTGCCAGCAGCGTCCTGGGGGGGGCTTTCAATGAGCAGTTCTTC.

This chain joins TRBV20-1 and TRBJ2-5; D is unresolved. The V gene lost 3 bases and the J gene lost 3 bases, with 8 bases spanning the gap. The germline V gene has CDR1 DFQATT and CDR2 SNEGSKA (reference sequence). This CDR3 has 12 amino acids. Here the CDR3 DNA reads TGCAGTGCTAGGAGCTCTAAAGAGACCCAGTACTTC. This gives the protein CSARSSKETQYF.

The rearrangement joins TRBV29-1 to TRBJ2-4, with TRBD2 matching 10 bases. Germline assignment: CDR1 SQVTM and CDR2 ANQGSEA. V gave up 6 bases and J gave up 1 base; unmatched junction bases: 12. The CDR3 consists of 17 residues. CDR3 sequence (DNA): TGCAGCGTATCGAAACGTTCTAGCGGGAGTGCCAAAAACATTCAGTACTTC. The encoded protein is CSVSKRSSGSAKNIQYF.

This clonotype was picked up a small number of times. V is TRBV7-9 and J is TRBJ1-6, with D possibly TRBD1 on 6 matching bases. The CDR3 has 15 residues. Trimming pared 5 bases from V and 5 bases from J, leaving 13 bases between. The germline V gene encodes CDR1 SEHNR and CDR2 FQNEAQ (reference sequence). The CDR3 DNA reads as TGTGCCAGCAGCCATCTCAGGGGAAATAATTCACCCCTCCACTTT. Translation gives CASSHLRGNNSPLHF.

The chain carries TRBV10-3 and TRBJ1-2; a weak D match, TRBD1 (6 bases). V lost 6 bases and J lost 8, with 13 bases in between. Germline V gene sequence: CDR1 ENHRY, CDR2 SYGVKD. This CDR3 has 12 residues. The CDR3 is CAIRATGSGYTF. The CDR3 bases are TGTGCCATCAGAGCTACAGGGAGCGGCTACACCTTC.

The CDR3 bases are TGTGCCAGCAGCTTAACATCGAGGCTGGGACATCAACTTAACACTGAAGCTTTCTTT. It specifies CASSLTSRLGHQLNTEAFF. The chain carries TRBV13 and TRBJ1-1; D possibly corresponds to TRBD1 (6 bases). CDR3 length: 19 residues. With 2 bases removed from V and 2 bases from J, the gap between germline ends came to 24 bases. CDR1 and CDR2 from the germline V gene are PRHDT and FYEKMQ (reference sequence).

V and J are TRBV29-1 and TRBJ2-5; no clear D gene. Between the trimmed V and J ends, which lost 0 bases and 7 bases, there was a span of 12 bases. The CDR3 has 13 amino acids. In germline, CDR1 is SQVTM, CDR2 ANQGSEA. The CDR3 sequence is CSVEERLAGTQYF. Here the CDR3 DNA reads TGCAGCGTTGAAGAGAGGTTGGCTGGGACCCAGTACTTC. Based on the CDR3 plus reference TRBV29-1 and TRBJ2-5, the full variable domain is SAVISQKPSRDICQRGTSLTIQCQVDSQVTMMFWYRQQPGQSLTLIATANQGSEATYESGFVIDKFPISRPNLTFSTLTVSNMSPEDSSIYLCSVEERLAGTQYFGPGTRLLVL.

The genes are TRBV20-1 and TRBJ2-5, with a weak D call TRBD2 (6 bases). This CDR3 contains 11 residues. The germline V gene encodes CDR1 DFQATT and CDR2 SNEGSKA (reference sequence). The ends were cut back, 7 bases at V and 4 bases at J, with 10 bases in the middle. CDR3 DNA sequence: TGCAGTGGGGAGGTTAGAGAGACCCAGTACTTC. It codes for CSGEVRETQYF.

The rearrangement joins TRBV19 to TRBJ2-3; D is unresolved. Trimming shortened V by 0 bases and J by 2 bases, and 9 bases separated the two germline ends. The CDR3 sequence is 15 residues long. The germline V gene encodes CDR1 LNHDA and CDR2 SQIVND (reference sequence). CDR3 nucleotides: TGTGCCAGTAGTATAGATCGGGTTATCACAGATACGCAGTATTTT. Its protein product is CASSIDRVITDTQYF. The full variable domain, in which reference TRBV19 and TRBJ2-3 provide the parts outside the CDR3, is DGGITQSPKYLFRKEGQNVTLSCEQNLNHDAMYWYRQDPGQGLRLIYYSQIVNDFQKGDIAEGYSVSREKKESFPLTVTSAQKNPTAFYLCASSIDRVITDTQYFGPGTRLTVL.

This chain connects TRBV18 to TRBJ1-6; a weak D match, TRBD1 (5 bases). The CDR3 is 13 residues long. Germline V gene sequence: CDR1 KGHSH, CDR2 LQKENI. Trimming pared 8 bases from V and 6 bases from J, leaving 11 bases between. Written as DNA, the CDR3 is TGTGCCAGCACGGACAACTTTAATTCACCCCTCCACTTT. It translates to CASTDNFNSPLHF.

This chain joins TRBV12-3 or TRBV12-4 and TRBJ1-2, with unresolved D. The CDR3 totals 14 residues. V was clipped by 5 bases and J by 2 bases, with 12 bases between them. The CDR3 region has the DNA TGTGCCAGCAGTCCCCGGACGGGCAACTATGGCTACACCTTC. Residues: CASSPRTGNYGYTF.

V usage is TRBV7-2 and J usage is TRBJ2-1; 8 bases are shared with TRBD1. Germline V gene lookup returns CDR1 SGHTA and CDR2 FQGNSA. CDR3 length equals 17 residues. The V gene end was trimmed by 5 bases and the J gene end by 2 bases; junction bases not matched to a gene: 11. CDR3 DNA: TGTGCCAGCAGCCGGGCTTATCCGGGACAGGCCTACAATGAGCAGTTCTTC. Its protein product is CASSRAYPGQAYNEQFF.

The sample holds a few counts of this clonotype. The chain combines TRBV18 with TRBJ1-1, with 7 bases lining up with TRBD1. Trimming at V came to 4 bases and at J to 0 bases, leaving 2 bases not matched to a gene. The CDR3 length is 14 residues. The germline CDR1 and CDR2 sequences are KGHSH and LQKENI. The CDR3, as DNA: TGTGCCAGCTCACATGACAGGGTGAACACTGAAGCTTTCTTT. This encodes CASSHDRVNTEAFF.

V gene TRBV7-9 combines with J gene TRBJ2-2; no firm D call. This CDR3 has 14 residues. Trimming removed 1 base from V and 5 bases from J, with 8 bases in between. CDR1 and CDR2 (germline): SEHNR, FQNEAQ (reference sequence). CDR3 loop: CASSLDVETGELFF. The CDR3 DNA sequence: TGTGCCAGCAGCTTAGATGTAGAAACCGGGGAGCTGTTTTTT.

V gene TRBV5-4 combines with J gene TRBJ1-1; no clear D gene. The CDR3 is made up of 13 amino acids. Germline CDR1 and CDR2: SGHNT and YYREEE (reference sequence). V was shortened by 5 bases and J by 0 bases, with 8 bases between the two germline ends. The CDR3 DNA is TGTGCCAGCAGTCGAGATGTGAACACTGAAGCTTTCTTT. Amino acids: CASSRDVNTEAFF.

This chain links TRBV6-1 with TRBJ2-3; 7 positions agree with TRBD2. V was pared by 0 bases and J by 5 bases, with 11 bases of the junction left unmatched. The CDR3 is made up of 17 amino acids. Germline V gene sequence: CDR1 MNHNS, CDR2 SASEGT. CDR3 residues: CASSEAQAWGGKDTQYF. The CDR3, as DNA: TGTGCCAGCAGTGAAGCCCAAGCCTGGGGGGGGAAAGATACGCAGTATTTT.

The chain employs TRBV27 and TRBJ2-2; D is unclear. The germline gives CDR1 MNHEY, CDR2 SMNVEV (reference sequence). CDR3 length equals 14 residues. V was trimmed by 3 bases and J by 0 bases, leaving 5 bases between them. The CDR3 DNA sequence: TGTGCCAGCAGTTTTATGGCGAACACCGGGGAGCTGTTTTTT. Its protein product is CASSFMANTGELFF.

The J gene is TRBJ1-1, the V gene TRBV6-2 or TRBV6-3; 7 bases line up with TRBD1. Germline lookup yields CDR1 MNHEY and CDR2 SVGEGT. With V trimmed by 4 bases and J by 3 bases, 20 bases remained unmatched. This CDR3 spans 19 amino acids. CDR3: CASSLAKATGYRPDTEAFF. CDR3 sequence (DNA): TGTGCCAGCAGTTTAGCTAAGGCGACAGGGTATCGTCCGGACACTGAAGCTTTCTTT.